Listed below are T cell receptor beta chains from one sample, sequenced in a study of graft-versus-host responses after intestinal transplantation. Profiling relied on immunoSEQ multiplex PCR, and the TCRdb table lists in-frame clones only, not all of them. The table has 13,000 to 15,000 clones, around 29% seen once. Sequenced material: alloreactive CD4+ T cells from a mixed lymphocyte reaction culture, taken before intestinal transplant. These receptors came from a human patient who received an intestinal transplant. Both conserved end residues are part of each CDR3. Each record gives: J gene, V gene, D gene, clone size, CDR3 protein, CDR3 DNA. The D gene is left open where the match is weak. The size field is filled for only some rows; it gives once, few, many or a size class.

TRBJ1-3,TRBV7-2,TRBD1,.,CASSPRGRGNTIYF,TGTGCCAGCAGCCCCAGGGGGCGCGGAAACACCATATATTTT
TRBJ2-1,TRBV30,TRBD2,few,CAWSVRTSGRAIEQFF,TGTGCCTGGAGTGTAAGGACTAGCGGGAGGGCCATTGAGCAGTTCTTC
TRBJ2-7,TRBV5-6,TRBD2,.,CASSGAGLTFSYEQYF,TGTGCCAGCAGCGGCGCGGGACTAACCTTTTCCTACGAGCAGTACTTC
TRBJ2-7,TRBV19,TRBD2,.,CATRESGRLYEQYF,TGTGCCACCCGTGAGAGCGGGAGACTCTACGAGCAGTACTTC
TRBJ2-2,TRBV19,TRBD2,few,CASSSSGRLTGELFF,TGTGCCAGTAGTTCAAGCGGGAGGCTAACCGGGGAGCTGTTTTTT
TRBJ1-1,TRBV5-1,.,.,CASSLIQNTEAFF,TGCGCCAGCAGCTTGATCCAGAACACTGAAGCTTTCTTT
TRBJ1-2,TRBV27,.,.,CASSRDKRVVYGYTF,TGTGCCAGCAGTCGGGACAAACGCGTGGTATATGGCTACACCTTC
TRBJ1-1,TRBV7-3,.,.,CASSLVQGTEAFF,TGTGCCAGCAGCTTAGTGCAGGGGACCGAAGCTTTCTTT
TRBJ1-1,TRBV6-5,TRBD1,.,CASSGQVANTEAFF,TGTGCCAGCAGTGGACAGGTTGCAAACACTGAAGCTTTCTTT
TRBJ1-1,TRBV28,.,few,CAARDLNTEAFF,TGTGCCGCCAGGGACCTGAACACTGAAGCTTTCTTT
TRBJ1-1,TRBV6-5,.,.,CASIQGRRYTEAFF,TGTGCCAGCATTCAAGGAAGGAGGTACACTGAAGCTTTCTTT
TRBJ2-1,TRBV6-6,TRBD2,.,CASSYTPSGYNEQFF,TGTGCCAGCAGTTACACCCCTAGCGGTTACAATGAGCAGTTCTTC
TRBJ2-5,TRBV28,TRBD2,.,CASRPSGRGETQYF,TGTGCCAGCAGGCCCAGCGGGAGAGGAGAGACCCAGTACTTC
TRBJ2-1,TRBV25-1,TRBD2,.,CASSPELAGGWDEQFF,TGTGCCAGCAGTCCCGAACTAGCGGGAGGATGGGATGAGCAGTTCTTC
TRBJ2-3,TRBV18,TRBD2,.,CASSSRSGASTDTQYF,TGTGCCAGCTCATCCCGTAGCGGGGCGAGCACAGATACGCAGTATTTT
TRBJ1-4,TRBV5-4,.,few,CASSLGPATNEKLFF,TGTGCCAGCAGCTTGGGGCCAGCAACTAATGAAAAACTGTTTTTT
TRBJ2-3,TRBV5-1,TRBD2,few,CASSLGLAGYTDTQYF,TGCGCCAGCAGCTTAGGACTAGCGGGCTACACAGATACGCAGTATTTT
TRBJ1-1,TRBV9,TRBD1,.,CASSTNPSGTGESRNTEAFF,TGTGCCAGCAGCACGAACCCGAGCGGGACAGGGGAATCTAGAAACACTGAAGCTTTCTTT
TRBJ2-7,TRBV7-8,TRBD2,few,CASSSLAGVAQYF,TGTGCCAGCAGCTCATTAGCGGGAGTGGCCCAGTACTTC
TRBJ1-3,TRBV6-5,.,.,CASSYSGAVSGNTIYF,TGTGCCAGCAGTTACTCAGGGGCAGTCTCTGGAAACACCATATATTTT
TRBJ2-6,TRBV28,.,few,CASSPQGRPGANVLTF,TGTGCCAGCAGTCCTCAGGGCAGGCCTGGGGCCAACGTCCTGACTTTC
TRBJ2-7,TRBV5-1,TRBD1,few,CASSLYRGFPYEQYF,TGCGCCAGCAGCCTCTACAGGGGCTTCCCCTACGAGCAGTACTTC
TRBJ1-2,TRBV28,.,medium-sized,CASSSPGAPGVGYTF,TGTGCCAGCAGTTCCCCGGGGGCACCAGGAGTCGGCTACACCTTC
TRBJ2-3,TRBV7-9,TRBD1,.,CASTLGQASTDTQYF,TGTGCCAGCACCCTGGGACAGGCTAGCACAGATACGCAGTATTTT
TRBJ2-4,TRBV6-5,.,few,CASKSLAKNIQYF,TGTGCCAGCAAGAGCCTAGCCAAAAACATTCAGTACTTC